These T cell receptor beta chains were read from a single sample in a study of cytomegalovirus exposure and HLA in healthy donors. The repertoire was sequenced with immunoSEQ multiplex PCR; TCRdb's copy has only in-frame clones and lacks some. The table records around 230,000 clones, roughly 78% of them present only once. The material sequenced was PBMCs. These receptors originate from a boy between 10 and 17 years old in good health and CMV-seronegative. Both conserved end residues are part of each CDR3. Each record gives: J gene, V gene, clone size, D gene, CDR3 protein, CDR3 DNA. A D gene is named only where the DNA matches it firmly. A row's size may be missing; if present it is once, few, many or a size class.

TRBJ2-1 TRBV12-5 . . CASGLVLNGGTYNEQFF TGTGCTAGTGGTTTGGTACTTAACGGGGGAACCTACAATGAGCAGTTCTTC
TRBJ2-7 TRBV23-1 few . CASSPYHRVCNEQYF TGCGCCAGCAGTCCTTACCATCGGGTCTGTAATGAGCAGTACTTC
TRBJ2-4 TRBV2 . TRBD2 CASRGTSGGRAKNIQYF TGTGCCAGCAGGGGGACTAGCGGGGGGAGAGCCAAAAACATTCAGTACTTC
TRBJ2-6 TRBV13 few . CASSPDRLSGANVLTF TGTGCCAGCAGCCCTGACAGACTCTCTGGGGCCAACGTCCTGACTTTC
TRBJ2-1 TRBV30 . TRBD2 CAWDVAGGRLGEQFF TGTGCCTGGGACGTAGCGGGGGGGAGGTTAGGTGAGCAGTTCTTC
TRBJ1-1 TRBV6-5 . TRBD1 CATSGQGLIEAFF TGTGCCACCTCGGGACAGGGGCTCATTGAAGCTTTCTTT
TRBJ1-1 TRBV19 . TRBD1 CASRQGYAEAFF TGTGCCAGTAGACAGGGGTACGCTGAAGCTTTCTTT
TRBJ2-2 TRBV5-4 . TRBD1 CASSMKKSGQGITGELFF TGTGCCAGCAGCATGAAAAAATCCGGACAGGGGATCACCGGGGAGCTGTTTTTT
TRBJ1-5 TRBV25-1 few . CASSLGGLGQPQHF TGTGCCAGCAGCCTGGGGGGTCTCGGTCAGCCCCAGCATTTT
TRBJ1-1 TRBV27 . . CASSQGGAEAFF TGTGCCAGCTCCCAGGGCGGGGCAGAAGCTTTCTTT
TRBJ2-2 TRBV2 once . CASSGWGAGELFF TGTGCCAGCAGTGGCTGGGGGGCCGGGGAGCTGTTTTTT
TRBJ2-1 TRBV2 once TRBD2 CASTPRSASGRGEQFF TGTGCCAGCACCCCGAGGTCAGCTAGCGGGAGGGGAGAGCAGTTCTTC
TRBJ1-1 TRBV2 few . CASSEAGDTEAFF TGTGCCAGCAGTGAAGCCGGGGACACTGAAGCTTTCTTT
TRBJ1-2 TRBV5-1 . . CASRGQTNYGYTF TGCGCCAGCAGAGGACAGACGAACTATGGCTACACCTTC
TRBJ2-2 TRBV5-1 . . CASSFRRVQTGELFF TGCGCCAGCAGCTTCCGCAGGGTACAGACCGGGGAGCTGTTTTTT
TRBJ2-2 TRBV11-3 . TRBD1 CASSLDRGPTGELFF TGTGCCAGCAGCTTAGACAGGGGGCCAACCGGGGAGCTGTTTTTT
TRBJ2-1 TRBV4-1 few TRBD1 CASRHRQGAIEQFF TGCGCCAGCAGGCACAGACAGGGGGCGATTGAGCAGTTCTTC
TRBJ1-1 TRBV19 once . CASSQTRPNTEAFF TGTGCCAGTAGCCAGACAAGGCCGAACACTGAAGCTTTCTTT
TRBJ1-2 TRBV6-5 . TRBD1 CASSPGTGRGYGYTF TGTGCCAGCAGTCCAGGGACAGGGAGGGGCTATGGCTACACCTTC
TRBJ1-2 TRBV15 . . CATSRDRVYGYTF TGTGCCACCAGCAGAGATCGAGTGTATGGCTACACCTTC
TRBJ1-1 TRBV5-6 . . CASSLPRQAVNTEAFF TGTGCCAGCAGCTTGCCCCGACAGGCGGTGAACACTGAAGCTTTCTTT
TRBJ1-4 TRBV5-6 . . CASSPRIGTTNEKLFF TGTGCCAGCAGCCCTCGAATCGGTACAACTAATGAAAAACTGTTTTTT
TRBJ1-5 TRBV11-3 few . CASSRGRGRDQPQHF TGTGCCAGCAGCCGGGGGAGGGGGAGAGATCAGCCCCAGCATTTT
TRBJ2-2 TRBV7-9 few . CASTPVAEEELFF TGTGCCAGCACACCGGTGGCGGAGGAGGAGCTGTTTTTT
TRBJ1-1 TRBV5-4 . . CASSPHQVNTEAFF TGTGCCAGCAGCCCGCATCAGGTGAACACTGAAGCTTTCTTT
TRBJ2-1 TRBV6-1 . TRBD1 CASSEWDRGVYNEQFF TGTGCCAGCAGTGAATGGGACAGGGGGGTCTACAATGAGCAGTTCTTC
TRBJ2-1 TRBV5-1 . . CASSLDRYNEQFF TGCGCCAGCAGCTTAGACAGGTACAATGAGCAGTTCTTC
TRBJ2-7 TRBV5-1 . TRBD1 CASRTGLTYEQYF TGCGCCAGCCGGACAGGGCTCACCTACGAGCAGTACTTC
TRBJ1-1 TRBV7-9 few TRBD1 CASSRDRGMAEAFF TGTGCCAGCAGTCGGGACAGGGGGATGGCTGAAGCTTTCTTT
TRBJ2-2 TRBV27 . TRBD2 CASSLSSGSPPTGELFF TGTGCCAGCAGTTTATCTAGCGGGAGCCCCCCCACCGGGGAGCTGTTTTTT
TRBJ1-1 TRBV13 . TRBD1 CASSSGTGGSTEAFF TGTGCCAGCAGCTCTGGGACAGGGGGAAGCACTGAAGCTTTCTTT
TRBJ1-4 TRBV6-5 . . CASRSGISTNEKLFF TGTGCCAGCAGATCCGGGATTTCAACTAATGAAAAACTGTTTTTT
TRBJ2-7 TRBV5-1 . TRBD2 CASSPSGAGDSYEQYF TGCGCCAGCAGCCCAAGTGGGGCGGGAGACTCCTACGAGCAGTACTTC
TRBJ2-1 TRBV9 . TRBD2 CASSVESRGYNEQFF TGTGCCAGCAGCGTAGAGTCGCGGGGGTACAATGAGCAGTTCTTC
TRBJ1-2 TRBV5-4 . TRBD1 CASSQEQGGDYGYTF TGTGCCAGCAGCCAAGAACAGGGGGGAGACTATGGCTACACCTTC
TRBJ2-1 TRBV7-2 few . CASSLIEWSSYNEQFF TGTGCCAGCAGCCTTATCGAATGGAGCTCCTACAATGAGCAGTTCTTC
TRBJ1-3 TRBV7-9 few . CASIQGNGNTIYF TGTGCCAGCATACAGGGAAATGGAAACACCATATATTTT
TRBJ1-1 TRBV5-5 . TRBD1 CASSLDLTGQHTEAFF TGTGCCAGCAGCTTAGATCTTACGGGACAGCACACTGAAGCTTTCTTT
TRBJ1-2 TRBV15 once . CATSRDGQISIYGYTF TGTGCCACCAGCAGAGATGGACAGATCTCAATCTATGGCTACACCTTC
TRBJ1-2 TRBV30 . TRBD1 CASNPGGGYGYTF TGTGCCTCAAACCCAGGGGGCGGGTATGGCTACACCTTC
TRBJ2-5 TRBV29-1 few TRBD2 CSGVAGSETQYF TGCAGCGGGGTAGCGGGTTCAGAGACCCAGTACTTC
TRBJ1-1 TRBV19 . . CASSIWGPGSTGTEAFF TGTGCCAGTAGTATTTGGGGGCCCGGCAGCACGGGCACTGAAGCTTTCTTT
TRBJ2-1 TRBV18 once TRBD2 CASSPESPAGNNNEQFF TGTGCCAGCTCACCGGAGAGCCCAGCGGGGAATAACAATGAGCAGTTCTTC
TRBJ2-1 TRBV19 . . CASSIKRRAYNEQFF TGTGCCAGTAGTATTAAGAGGCGGGCCTACAATGAGCAGTTCTTC
TRBJ1-2 TRBV7-9 . TRBD1 CASSLRGGGDFGYTF TGTGCCAGCAGCTTAAGAGGGGGCGGAGATTTTGGCTACACCTTC
TRBJ1-4 TRBV7-7 . . CASSPTGYEKLFF TGTGCTAGCAGCCCGACAGGATACGAAAAACTGTTTTTT
TRBJ2-7 TRBV19 . TRBD1 CATSNPRTGEVYEQYF TGTGCCACCTCAAACCCGAGGACAGGGGAAGTCTACGAGCAGTACTTC
TRBJ1-2 TRBV30 . . CAWSVRVGGYTF TGTGCCTGGAGTGTACGGGTTGGTGGCTACACCTTC
TRBJ1-2 TRBV5-6 . . CASSGGGHLGGYTF TGTGCCAGCAGCGGGGGGGGACACTTGGGTGGCTACACCTTC
TRBJ2-7 TRBV10-1 . . CDSRWESEQYF TGCGACAGCCGTTGGGAGTCCGAGCAGTACTTC
TRBJ2-7 TRBV11-3 . TRBD1 CASSLSLTGGSYEQYF TGTGCCAGCAGCCTATCTCTGACAGGGGGGTCCTACGAGCAGTACTTC
TRBJ2-5 TRBV10-1 few . CASSADYQETQYF TGCGCCAGCAGTGCGGACTACCAAGAGACCCAGTACTTC
TRBJ2-3 TRBV7-9 . . CASSLVQVGGTDTQYF TGTGCCAGCAGCTTGGTACAGGTCGGCGGCACAGATACGCAGTATTTT
TRBJ2-5 TRBV2 . . CASSFRWRETQYF TGTGCCAGCAGTTTTCGATGGAGGGAGACCCAGTACTTC
TRBJ1-5 TRBV6-6 . TRBD1 CATRQGMGNQPQHF TGTGCCACCAGACAGGGGATGGGCAATCAGCCCCAGCATTTT
TRBJ2-7 TRBV27 . TRBD1 CASSPRTGDFYEQYF TGTGCCAGCAGTCCGCGGACAGGCGATTTCTACGAGCAGTACTTC
TRBJ1-5 TRBV11-3 . . CASSLSRTQHF TGTGCCAGCAGCTTATCGAGGACCCAGCATTTT
TRBJ1-1 TRBV18 . TRBD1 CASGRQGSNTEAFF TGTGCCAGCGGGCGACAGGGATCGAACACTGAAGCTTTCTTT
TRBJ2-5 TRBV7-9 few TRBD1 CASSPRGTEQETQYF TGTGCCAGCAGCCCTAGAGGGACAGAGCAAGAGACCCAGTACTTC
TRBJ1-5 TRBV4-1 . . CASSQVGTPNQPQHF TGCGCCAGCAGCCAAGTCGGGACACCCAATCAGCCCCAGCATTTT